One T cell receptor (beta chain) is described in this entry. It has no known antigen specificity. Per-nucleotide qualities are absent, and no much larger clonotype sits a single base away. The sample belongs to a study of T cells in Graves' hyperthyroidism and ophthalmopathy (dated by TCRdb to the late 2010s). In the study overall: Peripheral blood was sampled at the time of initial diagnosis, prior to any treatment. The 85 to 100 discovery patients were divided at random into training and test sets in a 7:3 ratio. TCR Vbeta CDR3 sequencing of 140 or so peripheral blood samples (roughly 41 ophthalmopathy, 70 to 85 hyperthyroidism and some 17 progressor patients) is reported in the paper. In addition, the study compared T-cell repertoires in thyroid tissue and in blood from several Graves' hyperthyroidism patients. TCR V-J signatures able to tell the groups apart were searched for in a discovery cohort of 100 patients, of whom fewer than 45 had Graves' ophthalmopathy and 55 to 60 had stable Graves' hyperthyroidism. Prospective prediction of ophthalmopathy was tested in an independent validation cohort consisting of fewer than 20 hyperthyroidism patients and 15 to 17 patients who later progressed to ophthalmopathy. Following sampling, methimazole starting at 30 mg daily was given to hyperthyroidism patients, and high-dose intravenous methylprednisolone was given to ophthalmopathy patients. Study-wide conclusions, independent of this receptor: Ophthalmopathy was separated from stable hyperthyroidism by a 13 V-J signature model, with approximately 90% sensitivity and about 81% specificity obtained in cross-validation and 80%/75% obtained in testing. Blood samples also contained most of the expanded thyroid clonotypes (frequency above 0.001), which suggests that blood repertoires may reflect thyroid immune responses. No statistical method was used to fix the sample size in advance, and group allocation was not hidden from the investigators. In validation, the model predicted progression to ophthalmopathy with roughly 66% sensitivity and approximately 72% specificity, a median of around six months before onset.

Moderately to severely active disease, a Clinical Activity Score of at least 3, a NOSPECS grade of at least 4, and a duration under 3 months were present in ophthalmopathy patients. The study excluded patients with uncontrolled infections, other autoimmune diseases, pregnancy or lactation. Diagnoses relied on clinical symptoms, serum thyroxine and TRAb, thyroid ultrasound and orbital computed tomography. PBMCs were isolated from 8 to 10 ml of fresh peripheral blood by Ficoll-Paque density gradient centrifugation. Total RNA was extracted using Trizol reagent, and RNA quality was assessed on an Agilent 2100 Bioanalyzer. The TCR beta CDR3 regions were amplified from RNA transcripts. A first-round RT-PCR of the TCR CDR3 used the HTBI primer set with the Qiagen OneStep RT-PCR kit. The libraries were constructed in a second round of multiplex PCR and then size-selected and purified. Libraries were sequenced paired-end with 100 bp reads on an Illumina HiSeq2000. The original methods were these. SOAPnuke was used to process the raw data, throwing out any read that contained adapters or uncalled bases, had a mean Phred below 15, or lacked an exact constant-primer or identifier match. High-quality paired reads were merged using COPE v1.2.5, and each unique nucleotide sequence was defined as a clonotype. Clonotypes were aligned to IMGT TRBV, TRBD and TRBJ reference segments using MiTCR v1.1. Only V-J combinations with frequency above 0.0001, covering approximately 99% of repertoires, were analysed. A TCS score was defined as the ratio between F50 (clonal expansion) and ExV (chaos), using BLOSUM62-based TCRdist between CDR3 peptides within each V-J. Welch's t-statistics and random forest reduced some 510 V-J features to 10 to 15, which were used in a naive Bayes classifier (R e1071). The raw public reads went through TCRdb reprocessing: fastp at Q25, MiXCR clone calling, in-frame beta chains kept. A single entry per CDR3 protein holds the most common genes and DNA from its merged rows. The V and J calls follow TCRdb's processing rather than the paper's. The sample contains hundreds of thousands of distinct CDR3 sequences, about a sixth of them found a single time. The ten largest clonotypes hold roughly 50% of the sample.

The sequenced material came from blood. The clonotype originates from a woman aged 55-75 years with Graves' ophthalmopathy.

Here is the DNA: TGCGCCAGCAGCTTGTGGCGGGGCACAGATACGCAGTATTTT. The encoded protein is CASSLWRGTDTQYF. The sequence links TRBV5-1 to TRBJ2-3; TRBD2 is perhaps the D gene, given 5 matching bases. Via the germline V gene, CDR1 is SGHRS and CDR2 YFSETQ. The CDR3 sequence holds 14 residues, the cysteine and phenylalanine included. Of all the DNA, just the CDR3 is kept, 42 bases in frame from base 1. The V and J ends are trimmed by 1 base and 1 base, leaving 7 bases between them.